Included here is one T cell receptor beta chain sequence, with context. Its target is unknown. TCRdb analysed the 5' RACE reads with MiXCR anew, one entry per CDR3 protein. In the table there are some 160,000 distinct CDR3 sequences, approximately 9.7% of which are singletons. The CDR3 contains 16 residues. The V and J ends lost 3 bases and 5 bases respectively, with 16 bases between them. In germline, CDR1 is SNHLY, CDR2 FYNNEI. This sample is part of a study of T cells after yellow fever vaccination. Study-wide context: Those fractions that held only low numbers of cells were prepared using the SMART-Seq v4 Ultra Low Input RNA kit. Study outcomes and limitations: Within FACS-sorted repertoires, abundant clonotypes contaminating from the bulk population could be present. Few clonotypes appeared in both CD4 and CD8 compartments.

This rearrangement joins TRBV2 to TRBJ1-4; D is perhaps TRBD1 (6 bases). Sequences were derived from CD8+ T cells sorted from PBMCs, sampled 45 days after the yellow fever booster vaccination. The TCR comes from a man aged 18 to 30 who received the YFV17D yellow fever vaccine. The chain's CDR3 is CASSDRGALENEKLFF. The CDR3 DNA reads TGTGCCAGCAGTGATCGGGGGGCACTCGAAAATGAAAAACTGTTTTTT.